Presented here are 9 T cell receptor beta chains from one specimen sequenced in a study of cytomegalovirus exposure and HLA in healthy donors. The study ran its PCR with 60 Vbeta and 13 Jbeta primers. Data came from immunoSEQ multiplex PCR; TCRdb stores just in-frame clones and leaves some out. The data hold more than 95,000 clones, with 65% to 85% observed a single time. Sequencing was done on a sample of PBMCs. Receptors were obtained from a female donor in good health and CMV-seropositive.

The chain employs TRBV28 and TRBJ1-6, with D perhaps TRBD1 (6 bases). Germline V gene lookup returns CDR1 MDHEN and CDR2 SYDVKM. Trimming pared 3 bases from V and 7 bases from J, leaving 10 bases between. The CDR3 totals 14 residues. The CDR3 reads CASSFGRGNSPLHF. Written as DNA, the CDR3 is TGTGCCAGCAGTTTCGGCAGGGGCAATTCACCCCTCCACTTT.

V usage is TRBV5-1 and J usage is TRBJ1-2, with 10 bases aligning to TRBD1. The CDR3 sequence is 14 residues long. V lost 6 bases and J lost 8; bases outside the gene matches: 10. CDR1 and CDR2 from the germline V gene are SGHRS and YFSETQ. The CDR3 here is CASTLSGTGDGYTF. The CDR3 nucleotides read TGCGCCAGCACCCTTTCCGGGACAGGGGACGGCTACACCTTC.

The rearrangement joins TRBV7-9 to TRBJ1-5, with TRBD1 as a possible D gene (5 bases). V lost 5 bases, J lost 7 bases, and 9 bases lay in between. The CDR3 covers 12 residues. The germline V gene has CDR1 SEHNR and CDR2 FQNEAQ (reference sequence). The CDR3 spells CASSPGDQPQHF. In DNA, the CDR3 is TGTGCCAGCAGCCCGGGGGACCAGCCCCAGCATTTT.

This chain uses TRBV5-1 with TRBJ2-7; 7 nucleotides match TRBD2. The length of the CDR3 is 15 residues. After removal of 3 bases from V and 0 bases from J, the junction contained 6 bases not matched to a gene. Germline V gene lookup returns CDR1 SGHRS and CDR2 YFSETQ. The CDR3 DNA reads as TGCGCCAGCAGCTCTGGCGCGGGGGTCTCCTACGAGCAGTACTTC. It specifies CASSSGAGVSYEQYF.

CDR3 coding DNA: TGTGCTGAGAGGCAGGGGTGTGAGCAGTTCTTC. It translates to CAERQGCEQFF. The chain employs TRBV7-7 and TRBJ2-1; D possibly corresponds to TRBD1 (6 bases). This CDR3 has 11 amino acids. The V gene's germline CDR1 is SSHAT and CDR2 FNYEAQ (reference sequence).

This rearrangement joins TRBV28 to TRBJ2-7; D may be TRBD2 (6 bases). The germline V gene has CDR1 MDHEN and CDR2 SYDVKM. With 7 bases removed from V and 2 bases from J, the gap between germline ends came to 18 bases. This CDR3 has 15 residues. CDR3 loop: CASTLGGTGAYEQYF. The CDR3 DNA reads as TGTGCCAGCACTCTTGGGGGGACTGGAGCCTACGAGCAGTACTTC. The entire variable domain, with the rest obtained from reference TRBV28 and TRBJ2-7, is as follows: DVKVTQSSRYLVKRTGEKVFLECVQDMDHENMFWYRQDPGLGLRLIYFSYDVKMKEKGDIPEGYSVSREKKERFSLILESASTNQTSMYLCASTLGGTGAYEQYFGPGTRLTVT.

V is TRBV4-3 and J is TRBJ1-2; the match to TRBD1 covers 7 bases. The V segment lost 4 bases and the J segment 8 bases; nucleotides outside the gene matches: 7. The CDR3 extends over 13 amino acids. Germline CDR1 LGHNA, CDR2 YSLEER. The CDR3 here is CASSLDRTRGYTF. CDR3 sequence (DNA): TGCGCCAGCAGCCTGGACAGGACACGGGGCTACACCTTC.

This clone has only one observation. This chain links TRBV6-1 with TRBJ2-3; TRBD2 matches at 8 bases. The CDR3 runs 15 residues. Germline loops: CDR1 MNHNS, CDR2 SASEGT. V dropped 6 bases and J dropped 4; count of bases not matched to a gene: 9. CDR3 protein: CASRTGTRFADTQYF. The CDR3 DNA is TGTGCCAGCAGGACCGGGACTAGATTCGCAGATACGCAGTATTTT.

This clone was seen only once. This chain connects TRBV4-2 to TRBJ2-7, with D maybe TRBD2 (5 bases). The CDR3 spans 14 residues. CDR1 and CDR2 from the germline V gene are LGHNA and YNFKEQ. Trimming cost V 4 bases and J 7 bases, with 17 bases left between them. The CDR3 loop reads CASSRILGASEQYF. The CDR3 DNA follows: TGTGCCAGCAGCCGAATCCTGGGAGCGAGTGAGCAGTACTTC.